The rows below give T cell receptor beta chains drawn from one sample of a study of T cell responses to AZD1222 COVID-19 vaccine. Method: immunoSEQ multiplex PCR; TCRdb's copy keeps in-frame clones and lacks some. The sample carries 55,000 to 80,000 clones, about 83% recorded once. Sequenced here: peripheral blood, sampled on day 0 of AZD1222 vaccination. The receptors originated from an adult in good health. The CDR3 runs from the conserved cysteine through the conserved F or W. A D gene is named only where the DNA matches it firmly. Size is stated for part of the rows, as once, few or many counts, or as a class when the clone is expanded.

20	.	TRBV9	TRBD2	TRBJ2-1	CASSVIPSGGLRSSYNEQFF	TGTGCCAGCAGCGTTATTCCTAGCGGGGGGTTGCGAAGCTCCTACAATGAGCAGTTCTTC
18	.	TRBV19	TRBD2	TRBJ2-6	CASSIWGLAGGQQNVLTF	TGTGCCAGTAGTATTTGGGGACTAGCGGGGGGCCAACAGAACGTCCTGACTTTC
11	.	TRBV30	.	TRBJ2-5	CAWSLGETQYF	TGTGCCTGGAGCTTAGGAGAGACCCAGTACTTC
14	.	TRBV28	.	TRBJ1-1	CASTFRGVRTEAFF	TGTGCCAGCACCTTTAGGGGGGTGAGGACTGAAGCTTTCTTT
17	few	TRBV9	.	TRBJ2-2	CASSAAHRDTNTGELFF	TGTGCCAGCAGCGCTGCTCACCGGGACACAAACACCGGGGAGCTGTTTTTT
16	.	TRBV19	TRBD2	TRBJ2-1	CASRTGLAGDYNEQFF	TGTGCCAGTAGAACGGGACTAGCGGGGGACTACAATGAGCAGTTCTTC
14	.	TRBV27	TRBD1	TRBJ1-2	CASGGQGSNYGYTF	TGTGCCAGCGGGGGACAGGGGTCTAACTATGGCTACACCTTC
13	few	TRBV5-6	TRBD1	TRBJ1-2	CASSSGGDYGYTF	TGTGCCAGCAGCTCAGGGGGCGACTATGGCTACACCTTC
15	.	TRBV7-7	.	TRBJ2-2	CASSAGTYYTGELFF	TGTGCTAGCAGCGCAGGGACATACTACACCGGGGAGCTGTTTTTT
15	.	TRBV28	TRBD1	TRBJ1-2	CASWYPTGGNYGYTF	TGTGCCAGCTGGTATCCCACAGGGGGCAACTATGGCTACACCTTC
12	.	TRBV28	.	TRBJ1-1	CATATGSTEAFF	TGTGCCACCGCAACAGGGAGCACTGAAGCTTTCTTT
14	.	TRBV28	TRBD1	TRBJ1-5	CASTEGTGYQPQHF	TGTGCCAGCACCGAAGGGACAGGTTATCAGCCCCAGCATTTT
13	.	TRBV7-9	TRBD1	TRBJ2-7	CASLRQGTYEQYF	TGTGCCAGCTTACGACAGGGGACCTACGAGCAGTACTTC
15	.	TRBV28	TRBD1	TRBJ1-2	CASSERLGQSYGYTF	TGTGCCAGCAGTGAAAGGCTGGGACAGTCCTATGGCTACACCTTC
13	.	TRBV10-1	.	TRBJ1-6	CASSVSRDSPLHF	TGCGCCAGCAGTGTTAGTCGGGACTCACCCCTCCACTTT
14	.	TRBV5-1	.	TRBJ1-4	CASSVSATNEKLFF	TGCGCCAGCAGCGTCTCAGCAACTAATGAAAAACTGTTTTTT
15	.	TRBV5-1	TRBD1	TRBJ1-2	CASSPGTGRIFGYTF	TGCGCCAGCAGCCCCGGGACAGGGAGGATATTTGGCTACACCTTC
15	.	TRBV6-5	TRBD1	TRBJ2-2	CASRPGQLNTGELFF	TGTGCCAGCAGGCCGGGACAGCTAAACACCGGGGAGCTGTTTTTT
11	.	TRBV3-1/TRBV3-2	.	TRBJ2-1	CASSQGGEQFF	TGTGCCAGCAGCCAAGGGGGAGAGCAGTTCTTC
14	once	TRBV20-1	.	TRBJ1-5	CSASRVLSNQPQHF	TGCAGTGCTAGTCGGGTCCTTAGCAATCAGCCCCAGCATTTT
13	.	TRBV19	.	TRBJ1-5	CASTGHRNQPQHF	TGTGCCAGTACGGGACACCGCAATCAGCCCCAGCATTTT
12	.	TRBV5-8	.	TRBJ2-3	CASSSSPYTQYF	TGTGCCAGCAGCTCGTCCCCCTATACGCAGTATTTT
14	.	TRBV6-5	.	TRBJ1-3	CASRGNIAGNTIYF	TGTGCCAGCAGGGGCAATATAGCCGGAAACACCATATATTTT
14	.	TRBV29-1	.	TRBJ2-3	CSVVRGYGTDTQYF	TGCAGCGTGGTCAGGGGCTACGGCACAGATACGCAGTATTTT
16	.	TRBV4-3	.	TRBJ2-1	CASSQETPTRYNEQFF	TGCGCCAGCAGCCAAGAAACACCAACTAGGTACAATGAGCAGTTCTTC
15	.	TRBV5-1	.	TRBJ2-6	CASSLRPRGANVLTF	TGCGCCAGCAGCCTACGACCTCGCGGGGCCAACGTCCTGACTTTC
17	.	TRBV28	TRBD1	TRBJ1-5	CASRSRDRFYSNQPQHF	TGTGCCAGCAGGTCCCGGGACAGATTTTATAGCAATCAGCCCCAGCATTTT
16	.	TRBV5-1	.	TRBJ1-4	CASSLAGTTTNEKLFF	TGCGCCAGCAGCTTGGCCGGGACAACAACTAATGAAAAACTGTTTTTT
16	.	TRBV7-3	.	TRBJ2-2	CASSSSGLLNTGELFF	TGTGCCAGCAGCTCATCGGGACTGCTGAACACCGGGGAGCTGTTTTTT
13	.	TRBV19	.	TRBJ2-1	CASTAVGYNEQFF	TGTGCCAGTACTGCGGTGGGCTACAATGAGCAGTTCTTC
14	.	TRBV30	.	TRBJ1-5	CAWSVLGGNQPQHF	TGTGCCTGGAGTGTACTGGGGGGCAATCAGCCCCAGCATTTT
18	.	TRBV4-1	.	TRBJ1-6	CASSPSGGTRSYNSPLHF	TGCGCCAGCAGCCCTTCAGGAGGGACACGCTCCTATAATTCACCCCTCCACTTT
14	.	TRBV19	.	TRBJ1-2	CASSRQGLDYGYTF	TGTGCCAGTAGTCGGCAGGGTTTGGACTATGGCTACACCTTC
14	.	TRBV23-1	.	TRBJ2-7	CASSQDSEVYEQYF	TGCGCCAGCAGTCAGGATTCCGAGGTGTACGAGCAGTACTTC
13	.	TRBV18	TRBD1	TRBJ2-4	CASSLGTEHIQYF	TGTGCCAGCTCCCTAGGGACAGAGCACATTCAGTACTTC
15	once	TRBV2	.	TRBJ1-2	CASVLRNRENSGYTF	TGTGCCAGCGTACTCAGGAACAGGGAAAATAGCGGCTACACCTTC
15	.	TRBV3-1/TRBV3-2	TRBD2	TRBJ2-1	CASSQAFTSDNEQFF	TGTGCCAGCAGCCAAGCTTTCACTAGCGACAATGAGCAGTTCTTC
14	.	TRBV28	.	TRBJ1-5	CASSPEAGGQPQHF	TGTGCCAGCAGTCCCGAGGCGGGCGGCCAGCCCCAGCATTTT
16	.	TRBV19	.	TRBJ1-1	CASSVTPGSKNTEAFF	TGTGCCAGTAGTGTAACACCGGGGTCAAAGAACACTGAAGCTTTCTTT
13	.	TRBV18	.	TRBJ1-1	CASSPRKGAEAFF	TGTGCCAGCTCACCACGGAAGGGGGCTGAAGCTTTCTTT
13	.	TRBV11-3	.	TRBJ2-5	CASSGGTAGTQYF	TGTGCCAGCTCCGGAGGGACAGCCGGGACCCAGTACTTC
15	once	TRBV28	TRBD1	TRBJ1-2	CASSSPTGVHYGYTF	TGTGCCAGCAGTTCGCCGACAGGGGTCCACTATGGCTACACCTTC
15	.	TRBV6-5	.	TRBJ2-7	CASSYSLDGPYEQYF	TGTGCCAGCAGTTACTCGTTGGACGGGCCCTACGAGCAGTACTTC
16	.	TRBV6-1	TRBD2	TRBJ2-1	CASSEGGSGGYNEQFF	TGTGCCAGCAGTGAAGGGGGTAGCGGGGGGTACAATGAGCAGTTCTTC
12	.	TRBV7-2	.	TRBJ2-7	CATQTSPYEQYF	TGTGCCACCCAGACTTCCCCCTACGAGCAGTACTTC
15	.	TRBV10-3	TRBD2	TRBJ2-3	CAIREGLATSYTQYF	TGTGCCATCAGGGAGGGACTAGCGACTTCCTATACGCAGTATTTT
16	.	TRBV7-9	TRBD1	TRBJ1-1	CASTNADRGMNTEAFF	TGTGCCAGCACCAATGCCGACAGGGGCATGAACACTGAAGCTTTCTTT
12	.	TRBV7-3	.	TRBJ2-1	CASRGDVGEQFF	TGTGCCAGCAGAGGGGACGTTGGTGAGCAGTTCTTC
17	.	TRBV2	.	TRBJ2-6	CASSEMGRNSGANVLTF	TGTGCCAGCAGTGAAATGGGACGGAACTCTGGGGCCAACGTCCTGACTTTC
13	.	TRBV7-3	.	TRBJ2-2	CASSLVVAGELFF	TGTGCCAGCAGCTTAGTTGTTGCCGGGGAGCTGTTTTTT
14	.	TRBV10-3	.	TRBJ2-1	CAISESVQQNEQFF	TGTGCCATCAGTGAGTCGGTACAGCAAAATGAGCAGTTCTTC
12	.	TRBV14	.	TRBJ1-3	CASSLLGNTIYF	TGTGCCAGCAGCCTTCTTGGAAACACCATATATTTT
15	.	TRBV9	TRBD1	TRBJ1-2	CASSSRGTGSYGYTF	TGTGCCAGCAGCTCAAGGGGGACAGGCTCTTATGGCTACACCTTC